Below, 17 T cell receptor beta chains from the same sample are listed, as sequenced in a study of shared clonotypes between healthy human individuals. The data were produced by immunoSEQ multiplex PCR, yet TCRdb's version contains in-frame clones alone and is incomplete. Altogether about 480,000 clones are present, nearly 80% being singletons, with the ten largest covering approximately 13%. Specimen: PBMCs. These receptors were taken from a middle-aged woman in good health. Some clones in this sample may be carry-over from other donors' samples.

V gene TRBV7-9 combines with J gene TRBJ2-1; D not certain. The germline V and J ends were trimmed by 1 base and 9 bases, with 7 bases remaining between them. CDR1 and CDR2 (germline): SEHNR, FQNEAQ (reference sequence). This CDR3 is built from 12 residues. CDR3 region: CASSLGDGEQFF. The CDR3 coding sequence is TGTGCCAGCAGCTTAGGCGACGGTGAGCAGTTCTTC.

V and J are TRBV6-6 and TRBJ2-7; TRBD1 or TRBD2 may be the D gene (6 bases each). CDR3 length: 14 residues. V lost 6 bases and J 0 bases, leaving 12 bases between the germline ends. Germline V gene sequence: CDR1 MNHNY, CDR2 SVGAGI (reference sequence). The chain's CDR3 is CASRWGASSYEQYF. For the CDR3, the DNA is TGTGCCAGCAGGTGGGGGGCGAGCTCCTACGAGCAGTACTTC.

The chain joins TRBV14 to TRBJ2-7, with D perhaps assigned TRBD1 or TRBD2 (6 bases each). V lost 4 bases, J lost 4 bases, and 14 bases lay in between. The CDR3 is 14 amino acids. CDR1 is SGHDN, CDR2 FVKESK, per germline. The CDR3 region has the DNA TGTGCCAGCAGCCCTCGGGGGCATGGTTACGAGCAGTACTTC. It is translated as CASSPRGHGYEQYF.

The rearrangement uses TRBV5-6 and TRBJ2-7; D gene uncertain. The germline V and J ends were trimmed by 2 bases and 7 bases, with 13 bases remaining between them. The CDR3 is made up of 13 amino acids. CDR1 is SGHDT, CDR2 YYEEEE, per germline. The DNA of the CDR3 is TGTGCCAGCAGCTTTCTCCCTCCCAGTGAGCAGTACTTC. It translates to CASSFLPPSEQYF.

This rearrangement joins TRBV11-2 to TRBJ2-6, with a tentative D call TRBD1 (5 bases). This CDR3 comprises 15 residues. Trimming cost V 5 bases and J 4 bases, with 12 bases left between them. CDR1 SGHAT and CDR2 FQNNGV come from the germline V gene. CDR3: CASSPIRAGANVLTF. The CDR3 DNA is TGTGCCAGCAGCCCAATCAGGGCCGGGGCCAACGTCCTGACTTTC.

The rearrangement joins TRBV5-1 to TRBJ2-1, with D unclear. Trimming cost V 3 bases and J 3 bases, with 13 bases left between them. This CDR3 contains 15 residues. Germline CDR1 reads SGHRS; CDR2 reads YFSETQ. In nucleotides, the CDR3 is TGCGCCAGCAGCTGGGCAGGCGCGAACTACAATGAGCAGTTCTTC. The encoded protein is CASSWAGANYNEQFF. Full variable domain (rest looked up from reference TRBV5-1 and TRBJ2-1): KAGVTQTPRYLIKTRGQQVTLSCSPISGHRSVSWYQQTPGQGLQFLFEYFSETQRNKGNFPGRFSGRQFSNSRSEMNVSTLELGDSALYLCASSWAGANYNEQFFGPGTRLTVL.

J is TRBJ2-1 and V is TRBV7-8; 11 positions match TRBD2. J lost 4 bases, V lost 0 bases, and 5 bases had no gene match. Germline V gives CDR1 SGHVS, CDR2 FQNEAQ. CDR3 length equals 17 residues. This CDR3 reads CASSLAQTSGRYNEQFF. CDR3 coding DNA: TGTGCCAGCAGCTTAGCTCAAACTAGCGGGAGATACAATGAGCAGTTCTTC.

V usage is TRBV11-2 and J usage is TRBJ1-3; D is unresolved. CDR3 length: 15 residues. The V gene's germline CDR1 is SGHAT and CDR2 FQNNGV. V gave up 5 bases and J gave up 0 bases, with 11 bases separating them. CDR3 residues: CASSPRQGSGNTIYF. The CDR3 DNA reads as TGTGCCAGCAGCCCCCGCCAAGGCTCTGGAAACACCATATATTTT.

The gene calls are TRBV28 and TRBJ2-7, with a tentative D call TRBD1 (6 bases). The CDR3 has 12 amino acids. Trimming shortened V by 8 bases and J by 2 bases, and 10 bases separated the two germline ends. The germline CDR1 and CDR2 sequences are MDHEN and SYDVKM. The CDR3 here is CASRDKPYEQYF. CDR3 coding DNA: TGTGCCAGCCGGGACAAACCCTACGAGCAGTACTTC.

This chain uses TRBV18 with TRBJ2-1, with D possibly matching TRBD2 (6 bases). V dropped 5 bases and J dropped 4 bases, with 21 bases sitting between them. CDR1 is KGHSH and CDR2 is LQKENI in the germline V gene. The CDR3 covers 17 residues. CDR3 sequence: CASSVGSGYIFYNEQFF. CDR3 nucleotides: TGTGCCAGCTCAGTTGGTAGCGGATATATATTTTACAATGAGCAGTTCTTC. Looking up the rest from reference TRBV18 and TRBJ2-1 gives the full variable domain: NAGVMQNPRHLVRRRGQEARLRCSPMKGHSHVYWYRQLPEEGLKFMVYLQKENIIDESGMPKERFSAEFPKEGPSILRIQQVVRGDSAAYFCASSVGSGYIFYNEQFFGPGTRLTVL.

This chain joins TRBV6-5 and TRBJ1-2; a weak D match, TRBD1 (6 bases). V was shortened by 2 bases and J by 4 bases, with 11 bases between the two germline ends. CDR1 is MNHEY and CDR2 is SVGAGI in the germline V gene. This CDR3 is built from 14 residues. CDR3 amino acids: CASSYEGVSYGYTF. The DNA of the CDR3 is TGTGCCAGCAGTTACGAGGGGGTCTCCTATGGCTACACCTTC.

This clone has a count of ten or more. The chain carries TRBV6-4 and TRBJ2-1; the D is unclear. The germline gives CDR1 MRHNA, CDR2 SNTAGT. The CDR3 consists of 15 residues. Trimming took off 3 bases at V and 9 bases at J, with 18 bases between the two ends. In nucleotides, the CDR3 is TGTGCCAGCAGTGATCGGTTGGACGAGCCTACTGAGCAGTTCTTC. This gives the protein CASSDRLDEPTEQFF.

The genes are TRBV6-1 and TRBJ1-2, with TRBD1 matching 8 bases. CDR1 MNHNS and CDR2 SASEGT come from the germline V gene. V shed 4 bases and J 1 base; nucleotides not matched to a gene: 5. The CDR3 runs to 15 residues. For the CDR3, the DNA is TGTGCCAGCAGTGCTGGACAGGGCCTTAACTATGGCTACACCTTC. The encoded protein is CASSAGQGLNYGYTF.

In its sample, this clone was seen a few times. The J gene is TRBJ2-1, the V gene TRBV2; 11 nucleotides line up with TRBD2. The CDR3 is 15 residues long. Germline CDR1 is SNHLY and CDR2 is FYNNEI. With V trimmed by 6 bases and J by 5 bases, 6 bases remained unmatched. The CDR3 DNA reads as TGTGCCAGCAGGGCCCTAGCGGGAGGTAACAATGAGCAGTTCTTC. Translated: CASRALAGGNNEQFF.

CDR3 bases: TGCGCCAGCAGCTCGACACAATACTACAATGAGCAGTTCTTC. Translated, it gives CASSSTQYYNEQFF. V is TRBV5-1 and J is TRBJ2-1; no reliable D call. The V and J ends lost 3 bases and 3 bases respectively, with 10 bases between them. The CDR3 has 14 residues. CDR1 and CDR2 (germline): SGHRS, YFSETQ.

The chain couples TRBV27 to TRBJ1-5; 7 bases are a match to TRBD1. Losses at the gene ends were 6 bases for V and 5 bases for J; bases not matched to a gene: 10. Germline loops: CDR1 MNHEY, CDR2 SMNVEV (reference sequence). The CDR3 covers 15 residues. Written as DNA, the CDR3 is TGTGCCAGCAGAGAGGGGGCCCGTTCCGATCAGCCCCAGCATTTT. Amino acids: CASREGARSDQPQHF.

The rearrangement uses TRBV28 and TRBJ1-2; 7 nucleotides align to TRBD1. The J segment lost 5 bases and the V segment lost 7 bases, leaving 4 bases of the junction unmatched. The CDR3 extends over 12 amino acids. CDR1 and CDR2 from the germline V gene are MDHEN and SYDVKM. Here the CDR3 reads CASTLRGYGYTF. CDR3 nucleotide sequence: TGTGCCAGCACCCTCAGGGGGTATGGCTACACCTTC.